Below are 26 T cell receptor beta chains sequenced from a single sample in a study of T cell changes during pregnancy in multiple sclerosis (dated by TCRdb to between 2018 and 2021). To prepare the library, the immunoSEQ multiplex PCR assay was applied. TCRdb's version of the immuneACCESS table is confined to in-frame rearrangements and falls short of the full clone set. An unresolved V gene accounts for under half of the shortfall where checked; the remainder is of unknown origin. This sample holds more than 75,000 clones; approximately 95% were observed only once. The ten largest clones represent more than 0.8% of the sample. Source: peripheral blood, taken in the first trimester of pregnancy. All receptors come from a female donor with multiple sclerosis, enrolled in a pregnancy study.

J is TRBJ2-1 and V is TRBV10-3; D is perhaps TRBD2 (6 bases). The germline V gene encodes CDR1 ENHRY and CDR2 SYGVKD. V gave up 8 bases and J gave up 7 bases, with 18 bases separating them. This CDR3 spans 14 amino acids. CDR3 protein: CAIESSETTNEQFF. CDR3 nucleotide sequence: TGTGCCATCGAGTCTAGCGAAACTACAAATGAGCAGTTCTTC.

This chain uses TRBV6-5 with TRBJ2-1; 8 bases agree with TRBD2. The ends lost 8 bases at V and 6 bases at J; junction bases unmatched: 3. Germline V gene data show CDR1 as MNHEY and CDR2 as SVGAGI. The CDR3 runs 12 residues. CDR3 loop: CASGREANEQFF. The DNA for the CDR3 is TGTGCCAGCGGGCGGGAGGCCAATGAGCAGTTCTTC.

The rearrangement uses TRBV2 and TRBJ1-2; 8 bases are shared with TRBD1. The CDR3 is made up of 15 amino acids. V lost 5 bases to trimming and J lost 6 bases; unmatched junction nucleotides: 11. Germline assignment: CDR1 SNHLY and CDR2 FYNNEI. The CDR3 protein is CASSLIPSGGDGYTF. The CDR3 DNA reads TGTGCCAGCAGTCTTATACCCTCAGGGGGCGATGGCTACACCTTC.

The chain employs TRBV9 and TRBJ1-6; tentatively, D is TRBD1 (6 bases). V was shortened by 3 bases and J by 6 bases, with 13 bases between the two germline ends. The length of the CDR3 is 15 residues. In germline, CDR1 is SGDLS, CDR2 YYNGEE. Written as DNA, the CDR3 is TGTGCCAGCAGCGCACAGGGTATCCTTAATTCACCCCTCCACTTT. This gives the protein CASSAQGILNSPLHF.

This sequence joins TRBV2 and TRBJ2-3, with TRBD2 matching 8 bases. V was clipped by 10 bases and J by 3 bases; unmatched bases: 15. Germline CDR1 is SNHLY and CDR2 is FYNNEI. The CDR3 is made up of 16 amino acids. CDR3 DNA sequence: TGTGCCACTGACCTAGGGGGTAGCGGGGAAACAGATACGCAGTATTTT. Its protein is CATDLGGSGETDTQYF.

The chain carries TRBV7-8 and TRBJ2-6, with a weak D call TRBD1 (5 bases). The V gene's germline CDR1 is SGHVS and CDR2 FQNEAQ. The CDR3 has 16 residues. Trimming shortened V by 8 bases and J by 2 bases, and 16 bases separated the two germline ends. CDR3: CASLKGREAGANVLTF. The DNA for the CDR3 is TGTGCCAGCCTTAAGGGCAGGGAAGCTGGGGCCAACGTCCTGACTTTC.

The rearrangement joins TRBV6-6 to TRBJ2-7; D not certain. V was clipped by 6 bases and J by 7 bases, with 10 bases between them. Germline CDR1 is MNHNY and CDR2 is SVGAGI (reference sequence). This CDR3 spans 11 amino acids. The DNA of the CDR3 is TGTGCCAGCAGCCGCCCCGGGGAGCAGTACTTC. This sequence encodes CASSRPGEQYF.

This CDR3 reads CASSLTASGNEQFF. In nucleotides, the CDR3 is TGTGCCAGCAGCTTAACCGCTAGCGGCAATGAGCAGTTCTTC. V gene TRBV7-3 combines with J gene TRBJ2-1; 7 nucleotides line up with TRBD2. The trim removed 0 bases at V and 6 bases at J, leaving 2 bases unmatched. This CDR3 is built from 14 residues. CDR1 is SGHTA, CDR2 FQGTGA, per germline.

The table lists this clone with a count of one. The genes are TRBV28 and TRBJ2-5; 7 nucleotides line up with TRBD1. Per germline, CDR1 MDHEN and CDR2 SYDVKM. The CDR3 consists of 15 residues. V shed 2 bases and J 5 bases; nucleotides not matched to a gene: 8. This CDR3 reads CASSLPTGVGETQYF. Written as DNA, the CDR3 is TGTGCCAGCAGTTTACCTACAGGGGTAGGGGAGACCCAGTACTTC. The variable domain in full, completed from reference TRBV28 and TRBJ2-5, reads DVKVTQSSRYLVKRTGEKVFLECVQDMDHENMFWYRQDPGLGLRLIYFSYDVKMKEKGDIPEGYSVSREKKERFSLILESASTNQTSMYLCASSLPTGVGETQYFGPGTRLLVL.

The chain has TRBV30 and TRBJ2-1, with 7 bases matching TRBD1. This CDR3 contains 13 residues. Germline CDR1 and CDR2: GTSNPN and SVGIG (reference sequence). Trimming removed 3 bases from V and 8 bases from J; junction bases left unmatched: 7. This chain's CDR3 is CAWRRQGDYEQFF. The CDR3 DNA reads as TGTGCCTGGAGGCGTCAGGGGGATTATGAGCAGTTCTTC.

CDR3 bases: TGTGCCAGTAGTATGGGACATGTTAGTCAGCCCCAGCATTTT. Residues: CASSMGHVSQPQHF. This chain uses TRBV19 with TRBJ1-5; D is perhaps TRBD1 (6 bases). The CDR3 totals 14 residues. V was clipped by 3 bases and J by 6 bases, with 12 bases between them. CDR1 and CDR2 (germline): LNHDA, SQIVND (reference sequence).

The chain recombines TRBV12-5 with TRBJ2-1, with TRBD2 matching 7 bases. The CDR3 is 14 amino acids. V shed 9 bases and J 10 bases; nucleotides not matched to a gene: 15. Germline values: CDR1 LGHNT, CDR2 FRNRAP. The CDR3 DNA is TGTGCTAGCAAGCAATCGGGGGGAACATGGGAGCAGTTCTTC. Its protein is CASKQSGGTWEQFF. The entire variable domain, with the rest obtained from reference TRBV12-5 and TRBJ2-1, is as follows: DARVTQTPRHKVTEMGQEVTMRCQPILGHNTVFWYRQTMMQGLELLAYFRNRAPLDDSGMPKDRFSAEMPDATLATLKIQPSEPRDSAVYFCASKQSGGTWEQFFGPGTRLTVL.

The chain recombines TRBV6-6 with TRBJ1-1; perhaps TRBD1 as D (6 bases). The germline CDR1 and CDR2 sequences are MNHNY and SVGAGI (reference sequence). This CDR3 is 16 amino acids long. The V end was cut by 1 base, the J end by 0 bases, with 12 bases between. The chain's CDR3 is CASSYYLDSMNTEAFF. In DNA, the CDR3 is TGTGCCAGCAGTTACTACCTGGACAGCATGAACACTGAAGCTTTCTTT.

This chain links TRBV7-6 with TRBJ1-1, with TRBD1 as a possible D gene (6 bases). The germline V gene has CDR1 SGHVS and CDR2 FNYEAQ. V dropped 4 bases and J dropped 5 bases, with 17 bases sitting between them. This CDR3 spans 15 amino acids. The CDR3: CASSSLGQGNTEAFF. CDR3 in DNA: TGTGCCAGCAGCTCGCTAGGGCAGGGGAATACTGAAGCTTTCTTT.

This clone was counted once. The chain joins TRBV9 to TRBJ1-1; unclear D gene. Germline loops: CDR1 SGDLS, CDR2 YYNGEE. V lost 4 bases, J lost 4 bases, and 17 bases lay in between. This CDR3 comprises 15 residues. CDR3 region: CASSFTGFPGTEAFF. CDR3 DNA sequence: TGTGCCAGCAGCTTTACTGGTTTTCCGGGCACTGAAGCTTTCTTT.

CDR3: CASSLGAWAETQYF. The CDR3 DNA reads as TGCGCCAGCAGCTTGGGGGCGTGGGCCGAGACCCAGTACTTC. J is TRBJ2-5 and V is TRBV5-1; no reliable D call. CDR3 length: 14 residues. Germline V CDR1 and CDR2: SGHRS, YFSETQ. V dropped 0 bases and J dropped 5 bases, with 11 bases sitting between them.

This rearrangement joins TRBV9 to TRBJ1-3; perhaps TRBD1 as D (6 bases). From germline, CDR1 is SGDLS and CDR2 YYNGEE. Trimming cost V 3 bases and J 2 bases, with 12 bases left between them. The CDR3 covers 15 residues. The CDR3, as DNA: TGTGCCAGCAGCGCGTTACAGGGAACTGGAAACACCATATATTTT. Residues: CASSALQGTGNTIYF.

The rearrangement uses TRBV7-2 and TRBJ1-1; D is ambiguous. Germline CDR1 SGHTA, CDR2 FQGNSA. The CDR3 extends over 15 amino acids. V dropped 5 bases and J dropped 1 base, with 14 bases sitting between them. CDR3 in amino acids: CASSPGARRNTEAFF. DNA of the CDR3: TGTGCCAGCAGCCCCGGAGCTCGAAGGAACACTGAAGCTTTCTTT. Full variable domain (outside the CDR3, taken from reference TRBV7-2 and TRBJ1-1): GAGVSQSPSNKVTEKGKDVELRCDPISGHTALYWYRQSLGQGLEFLIYFQGNSAPDKSGLPSDRFSAERTGGSVSTLTIQRTQQEDSAVYLCASSPGARRNTEAFFGQGTRLTVV.

The CDR3 here is CASSLGTGEETDTQYF. CDR3 nucleotide sequence: TGTGCCAGCAGCTTAGGGACAGGGGAGGAAACAGATACGCAGTATTTT. The chain combines TRBV11-2 with TRBJ2-3, with 9 bases that match TRBD1. The germline gives CDR1 SGHAT, CDR2 FQNNGV. Trimming removed 1 base from V and 3 bases from J; junction bases left unmatched: 5. The CDR3 loop spans 16 amino acids.

This clone appeared once. The V gene is TRBV14, the J gene TRBJ2-7; 8 positions agree with TRBD1. The V gene end was trimmed by 3 bases and the J gene end by 5 bases; junction bases not matched to a gene: 12. The germline V gene encodes CDR1 SGHDN and CDR2 FVKESK. This CDR3 is 16 amino acids long. The CDR3: CASSQDGGQGAHEQYF. The CDR3 coding sequence is TGTGCCAGCAGCCAGGATGGAGGCCAGGGGGCCCACGAGCAGTACTTC.

On this clone: This CDR3 is also generated by other DNA sequences in the sample. This sequence joins TRBV30 and TRBJ1-4; D uncertain. Germline-derived CDR1 and CDR2 are GTSNPN and SVGIG (reference sequence). The CDR3 is 13 residues long. V was pared by 1 base and J by 8 bases, with 11 bases between. The DNA for the CDR3 is TGTGCCTGGAGTGAAGGAGGTTGGGAAAAACTGTTTTTT. It codes for CAWSEGGWEKLFF.

A remark on this clone: A junction end diverges from the germline sequence, so it may reflect a read error. The rearrangement joins TRBV2 to TRBJ2-7; D perhaps matches TRBD2 (6 bases). Looked up from germline, CDR1 is SNHLY and CDR2 is FYNNEI. The CDR3 is made up of 13 amino acids. CDR3 amino acids: CASGGFGGTDKSF. The CDR3 nucleotides read TGTGCCAGCGGGGGGTTTGGGGGGACGGATAAGTCTTTC.

The gene calls are TRBV19 and TRBJ1-1, with 10 bases lining up with TRBD1. Germline CDR1 reads LNHDA; CDR2 reads SQIVND (reference sequence). CDR3 size: 13 residues. The V gene end was trimmed by 5 bases and the J gene end by 9 bases; junction bases not matched to a gene: 6. The CDR3 region is CASSPRTGGKAFF. For the CDR3, the DNA is TGTGCCAGTAGTCCCCGGACAGGGGGTAAAGCTTTCTTT.

V is TRBV27 and J is TRBJ2-6, with D uncertain. This CDR3 region has 13 residues. CDR1 MNHEY and CDR2 SMNVEV come from the germline V gene (reference sequence). V was pared by 5 bases and J by 3 bases, with 5 bases between. Written as DNA, the CDR3 is TGTGCCAGCAGTCTCCGTGGGGCCAACGTCCTGACTTTC. Its translation is CASSLRGANVLTF.

The rearrangement links TRBV12-2 to TRBJ2-7; TRBD1 is the table's D call and was not checked against the DNA. TRBV12-2 is listed as a pseudogene. This CDR3 is 14 amino acids long. Written as DNA, the CDR3 is TGTGCAAGTGGGGACAGGTTGAGCTCCTACGAGCAGTACTTC. The encoded protein is CASGDRLSSYEQYF.

The rearrangement joins TRBV5-4 to TRBJ2-7, with TRBD1 as a possible D gene (7 bases). This CDR3 has 13 amino acids. The V and J ends lost 4 bases and 4 bases respectively, with 12 bases between them. Germline CDR1 reads SGHNT; CDR2 reads YYREEE (reference sequence). CDR3 sequence (DNA): TGTGCCAGCAGCGCGGGGACAGTTTACGAGCAGTACTTC. Translating gives CASSAGTVYEQYF.